These T cell receptor beta chains were read from a single sample in a study of immune cell composition in non-small cell lung cancer. Method: immunoSEQ multiplex PCR; TCRdb's copy keeps in-frame clones and lacks some. Among under 3,000 clones listed, 85% were seen once. Input material: lung tumor tissue. The receptors were sampled from a human donor with non-small cell lung cancer. Both conserved end residues are part of each CDR3. A D gene is named only where the DNA matches it firmly.

j_call: TRBJ2-1; v_call: TRBV14; d_call: TRBD2; cdr3_nt: TGTGCCAGCAGCCAACGGGGGGTAGAAAATGAGCAGTTCTTC; cdr3_aa: CASSQRGVENEQFF
j_call: TRBJ2-5; v_call: TRBV11-2; d_call: .; cdr3_nt: TGTGCCAGCAGCTTAGGAGGCCAGCTACAAGAGACCCAGTACTTC; cdr3_aa: CASSLGGQLQETQYF
j_call: TRBJ2-7; v_call: TRBV4-3; d_call: .; cdr3_nt: TGCGCCAGCAGCCAAGATATTAACAGGGTATACGAGCAGTACTTC; cdr3_aa: CASSQDINRVYEQYF
j_call: TRBJ1-5; v_call: TRBV10-3; d_call: .; cdr3_nt: TGTGCCATCAGTGAGACTTGGGTCCCAAGGAGTCAGCCCCAGCATTTT; cdr3_aa: CAISETWVPRSQPQHF
j_call: TRBJ1-2; v_call: TRBV15; d_call: .; cdr3_nt: TGTGCCACCAGCAGAAGTAGGACAGTGCACTATGGCTACACCTTC; cdr3_aa: CATSRSRTVHYGYTF
j_call: TRBJ1-5; v_call: TRBV9; d_call: .; cdr3_nt: TGTGCCAGCGGGGAGTCTCAGCCCCAGCATTTT; cdr3_aa: CASGESQPQHF
j_call: TRBJ2-1; v_call: TRBV9; d_call: .; cdr3_nt: TGTGCCAGCAGCGCCCAACCTACAGGGCTTGGGGAGCAGTTCTTC; cdr3_aa: CASSAQPTGLGEQFF
j_call: TRBJ2-5; v_call: TRBV19; d_call: TRBD2; cdr3_nt: TGTGCCAGTAGTATAGGTGGAGCTAGCGGGAGGCCACACCAAGAGACCCAGTACTTC; cdr3_aa: CASSIGGASGRPHQETQYF
j_call: TRBJ1-4; v_call: TRBV7-9; d_call: .; cdr3_nt: TGTGCCAGCAACCTAGGGGGGGGAACTAATGAAAAACTGTTTTTT; cdr3_aa: CASNLGGGTNEKLFF
j_call: TRBJ1-5; v_call: TRBV5-6; d_call: .; cdr3_nt: TGTGCCAGCAGCACGGGGTACAATCAGCCCCAGCATTTT; cdr3_aa: CASSTGYNQPQHF
j_call: TRBJ2-1; v_call: TRBV5-4; d_call: TRBD2; cdr3_nt: TGTGCCAGCAGTGTGACTAGCGGGAGGGACAATGAGCAGTTCTTC; cdr3_aa: CASSVTSGRDNEQFF
j_call: TRBJ2-6; v_call: TRBV25-1; d_call: .; cdr3_nt: TGTGCCAGCAGTCGAGCAGGGCTCCTTGGGGCCAACGTCCTGACTTTC; cdr3_aa: CASSRAGLLGANVLTF
j_call: TRBJ2-1; v_call: TRBV15; d_call: TRBD2; cdr3_nt: TGTGCCACCAGCAGAGCGCGGACTAGCGGGGAGCAGTTCTTC; cdr3_aa: CATSRARTSGEQFF
j_call: TRBJ2-5; v_call: TRBV2; d_call: TRBD1; cdr3_nt: TGTGCCAGCAGCCGGGACAGGGAAAAGACCCAGTACTTC; cdr3_aa: CASSRDREKTQYF
j_call: TRBJ2-7; v_call: TRBV4-3; d_call: .; cdr3_nt: TGCGCCAGCAGCCAAGATAATCGTGCGTGGGGGCCTGGCGAGCAGTACTTC; cdr3_aa: CASSQDNRAWGPGEQYF
j_call: TRBJ2-7; v_call: TRBV28; d_call: .; cdr3_nt: TGTGCCAGCAGTTTGGGAGGCGAGCAGTACTTC; cdr3_aa: CASSLGGEQYF